This TCR beta chain was identified in a study of blood T cell repertoires in COVID-19. At the level of the study: COVID-19 samples from acute and convalescent phases originated in the United States, Italy and Spain. T cells, B-cell-depleted T cells, or PBMCs provided the cDNA or gDNA that served as material.

Original processing notes: Reference gene primer amplification in the assay estimated nucleated cell counts. TCRdb's copy holds only in-frame clones and misses some; the assay was immunoSEQ multiplex PCR. The DNA gave D and trimming, while V, J and clone size come from that table. The sample shows about 41,000 clones, 76% of them seen only once. The length of the CDR3 is 15 residues. The ends lost 5 bases at V and 6 bases at J; junction bases unmatched: 6. From germline, CDR1 is KGHSH and CDR2 LQKENI. V gene TRBV18 combines with J gene TRBJ1-5, with 11 bases lining up with TRBD1. The source of this sequence is a man older than 75 with acute or convalescent COVID-19. What was sequenced was peripheral blood. For the CDR3, the DNA is TGTGCCAGCTCATCGAGGACAGGGGGCAGTCAGCCCCAGCATTTT. This gives the protein CASSSRTGGSQPQHF.